The 15 T cell receptor beta chains below come from one sample, sequenced in a study of blood T cell repertoires in COVID-19. Sequenced by immunoSEQ multiplex PCR; TCRdb stores in-frame clones only, minus some. This table holds over 150,000 clones, about 91% found once. Sequencing was performed on peripheral blood. These receptor sequences come from a woman aged 55-70 years who had recovered from COVID-19.

This chain joins TRBV5-1 and TRBJ2-1, with D hard to call. The CDR3 contains 13 residues. V was cut by 7 bases and J by 9 bases, with 17 bases left in between. Per the germline V gene, CDR1 is SGHRS and CDR2 is YFSETQ. CDR3 sequence (DNA): TGCGCCAGCCGTCTTTTCCCAGGCATTGAGCAGTTCTTC. Protein product: CASRLFPGIEQFF. The whole variable domain, filled in from reference TRBV5-1 and TRBJ2-1, reads KAGVTQTPRYLIKTRGQQVTLSCSPISGHRSVSWYQQTPGQGLQFLFEYFSETQRNKGNFPGRFSGRQFSNSRSEMNVSTLELGDSALYLCASRLFPGIEQFFGPGTRLTVL.

V and J are TRBV7-2 and TRBJ1-2; no clear D. The CDR3 sequence is 13 residues long. CDR1 SGHTA and CDR2 FQGNSA come from the germline V gene. Trimming pared 1 base from V and 4 bases from J, leaving 7 bases between. The CDR3 spells CASSLGAVYGYTF. As DNA, the CDR3 is TGTGCCAGCAGCTTAGGAGCTGTCTATGGCTACACCTTC.

The chain is built from TRBV4-2 and TRBJ2-3; the match to TRBD2 covers 15 bases. V was clipped by 3 bases and J by 6 bases; unmatched bases: 4. Germline loops: CDR1 LGHNA, CDR2 YNFKEQ. CDR3 size: 16 residues. CDR3 DNA: TGTGCCAGCAGCCAGGGACTAGCGGGGGGTGCGGATACGCAGTATTTT. It encodes CASSQGLAGGADTQYF.

J is TRBJ2-3 and V is TRBV5-1, with D possibly matching TRBD1 (6 bases). Per germline, CDR1 SGHRS and CDR2 YFSETQ. This CDR3 comprises 16 residues. V was shortened by 5 bases and J by 10 bases, with 26 bases between the two germline ends. As DNA, the CDR3 is TGCGCCAGCAGAACCTCCCCCAGGGGACCCCCGGGGTCGCAGTATTTT. It is translated as CASRTSPRGPPGSQYF.

V and J are TRBV28 and TRBJ2-3; TRBD2 aligns across 8 bases. The junction had 10 bases not matched to a gene; V was cut back by 5 bases and J by 6 bases. The germline CDR1 and CDR2 sequences are MDHEN and SYDVKM. The CDR3 is 15 amino acids. The CDR3 sequence: CASSPGTRFVDTQYF. In DNA, the CDR3 is TGTGCCAGCAGTCCGGGGACTAGGTTTGTTGATACGCAGTATTTT.

The chain links TRBV5-6 to TRBJ2-5, with D unclear. Germline V gives CDR1 SGHDT, CDR2 YYEEEE. The CDR3 contains 13 residues. V shed 0 bases and J shed 3 bases, with 6 bases lying between them. The CDR3 sequence: CASSLGVKETQYF. CDR3 DNA sequence: TGTGCCAGCAGCTTGGGTGTAAAAGAGACCCAGTACTTC. The full variable domain, in which reference TRBV5-6 and TRBJ2-5 provide the parts outside the CDR3, is DAGVTQSPTHLIKTRGQQVTLRCSPKSGHDTVSWYQQALGQGPQFIFQYYEEEERQRGNFPDRFSGHQFPNYSSELNVNALLLGDSALYLCASSLGVKETQYFGPGTRLLVL.

The gene calls are TRBV5-1 and TRBJ2-3; 8 nucleotides agree with TRBD1. Germline V gene sequence: CDR1 SGHRS, CDR2 YFSETQ. With 4 bases clipped from V and 4 bases from J, the junction kept 2 bases outside the gene matches. This CDR3 comprises 13 residues. The CDR3 is CASSTGQADTQYF. CDR3 DNA: TGCGCCAGCAGCACGGGACAGGCAGATACGCAGTATTTT.

The chain recombines TRBV5-1 with TRBJ1-2; 9 positions match TRBD1. The germline V gene has CDR1 SGHRS and CDR2 YFSETQ. The CDR3 is 18 amino acids. Unmatched junction bases numbered 11, after V lost 0 bases and J lost 2 bases. The CDR3 region has the DNA TGCGCCAGCAGCTTGGCCGTCCCGGGACAGGGTACGAACTATGGCTACACCTTC. It translates to CASSLAVPGQGTNYGYTF.

This clone occurred a few times. CDR3 sequence: CSVEPPREQFF. CDR3 DNA sequence: TGCAGCGTTGAACCTCCTAGGGAGCAGTTCTTC. The rearrangement links TRBV29-1 to TRBJ2-1; D call uncertain. CDR1 is SQVTM, CDR2 ANQGSEA, per germline. Trimming pared 2 bases from V and 10 bases from J, leaving 9 bases between. The CDR3 loop spans 11 amino acids.

The chain combines TRBV24-1 with TRBJ1-2; D may be TRBD1 (5 bases). Germline V gives CDR1 KGHDR, CDR2 SFDVKD. The germline V and J ends were trimmed by 4 bases and 3 bases, with 8 bases remaining between them. CDR3 length: 13 amino acids. The CDR3 DNA reads as TGTGCCACCAGTGACGACAGTTACTATGGCTACACCTTC. Translating gives CATSDDSYYGYTF.

The chain has TRBV4-1 and TRBJ1-3; weak D call: TRBD1 (6 bases). CDR1 and CDR2 from the germline V gene are MGHRA and YSYEKL. V gave up 1 base and J gave up 2 bases, with 15 bases separating them. This CDR3 is 17 amino acids long. The CDR3 DNA reads TGCGCCAGCAGCCAAGTCTTTGGCAGGGGCCCTGGAAACACCATATATTTT. Amino acids: CASSQVFGRGPGNTIYF.

The chain joins TRBV3-1 (or the pseudogene TRBV3-2) to TRBJ1-2; a weak D match, TRBD1 (5 bases). The germline V gene encodes CDR1 LGHDT and CDR2 YNNKEL (reference sequence). The V end was cut by 3 bases, the J end by 10 bases, with 24 bases between. The CDR3 runs to 16 residues. CDR3 sequence (DNA): TGTGCCAGCAGCCACGTACTTAAAGGACATAGCAGCGACTACACCTTC. It encodes CASSHVLKGHSSDYTF.

V gene TRBV20-1 combines with J gene TRBJ2-1; D unclear. The CDR3 loop spans 14 amino acids. From germline, CDR1 is DFQATT and CDR2 SNEGSKA (reference sequence). V was clipped by 3 bases and J by 0 bases, with 9 bases between them. The CDR3 DNA reads as TGCAGTGCTAGTCGACTTCCCTCCTACAATGAGCAGTTCTTC. Translating gives CSASRLPSYNEQFF.

V is TRBV5-5 and J is TRBJ1-1; D unclear. V lost 0 bases and J lost 1, with 7 bases in between. Germline V gives CDR1 SGHKS, CDR2 YYEKEE (reference sequence). The CDR3 loop spans 14 amino acids. The DNA of the CDR3 is TGTGCCAGCAGCTTGGCTCCCAGGAACACTGAAGCTTTCTTT. Encoded protein: CASSLAPRNTEAFF.

This rearrangement joins TRBV12-3 or TRBV12-4 to TRBJ2-7; TRBD1 might be the D (6 bases). The V end lost 3 bases, the J end lost 6 bases, and 9 bases lay between the germline ends. This CDR3 spans 12 amino acids. Here the CDR3 reads CASSLSGAEQYF. CDR3 bases: TGTGCCAGCAGTTTGTCAGGGGCCGAGCAGTACTTC.